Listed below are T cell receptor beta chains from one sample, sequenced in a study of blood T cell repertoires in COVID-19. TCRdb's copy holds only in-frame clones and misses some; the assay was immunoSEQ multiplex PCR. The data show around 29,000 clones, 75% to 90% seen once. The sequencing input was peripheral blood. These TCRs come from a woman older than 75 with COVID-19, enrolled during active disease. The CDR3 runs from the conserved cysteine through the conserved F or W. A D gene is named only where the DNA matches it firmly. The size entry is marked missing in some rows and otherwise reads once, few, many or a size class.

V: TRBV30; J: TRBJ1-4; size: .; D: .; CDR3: CAWDRGADEKLFF; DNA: TGTGCCTGGGACCGGGGGGCTGATGAAAAACTGTTTTTT
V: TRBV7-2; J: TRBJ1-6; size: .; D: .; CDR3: CASSPVGGGFSPLHF; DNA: TGTGCCAGCAGCCCGGTGGGAGGGGGATTTTCACCCCTCCACTTT
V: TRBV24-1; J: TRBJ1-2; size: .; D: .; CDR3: CATSDFGGLVGYTF; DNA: TGTGCCACCAGTGATTTTGGAGGCCTCGTCGGCTACACCTTC
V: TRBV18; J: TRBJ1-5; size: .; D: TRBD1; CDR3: CASSPPQGVGSPQHF; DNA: TGTGCCAGCTCACCACCACAGGGGGTTGGGTCGCCCCAGCATTTT
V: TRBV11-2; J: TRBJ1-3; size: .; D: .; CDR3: CASSPYGGRSSGNTIYF; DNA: TGTGCCAGCAGCCCCTATGGGGGGAGAAGCTCTGGAAACACCATATATTTT
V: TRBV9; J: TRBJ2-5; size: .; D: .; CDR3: CASSVEYRSQETQYF; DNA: TGTGCCAGCAGCGTAGAGTACAGGAGCCAAGAGACCCAGTACTTC
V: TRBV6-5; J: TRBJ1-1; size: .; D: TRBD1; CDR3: CASREGQRHTEAFF; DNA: TGTGCCAGCAGAGAGGGACAGAGGCACACTGAAGCTTTCTTT
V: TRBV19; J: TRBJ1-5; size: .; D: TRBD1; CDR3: CASSKGQGGNQPQHF; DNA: TGTGCCAGTAGTAAGGGACAGGGGGGCAATCAGCCCCAGCATTTT
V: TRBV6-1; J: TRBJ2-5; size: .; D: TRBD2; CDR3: CASSEFPSGGSQETQYF; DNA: TGTGCCAGCAGCGAATTCCCCTCGGGGGGATCCCAAGAGACCCAGTACTTC
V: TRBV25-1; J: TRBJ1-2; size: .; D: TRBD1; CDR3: CASSARTGQGDYGYTF; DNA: TGTGCCAGCAGTGCAAGGACGGGACAGGGAGACTATGGCTACACCTTC
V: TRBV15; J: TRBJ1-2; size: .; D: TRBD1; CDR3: CATSRGDRELYGYTF; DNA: TGTGCCACCAGCAGAGGGGACAGGGAACTCTATGGCTACACCTTC
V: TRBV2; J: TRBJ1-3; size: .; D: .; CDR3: CASSEPSGVTIYF; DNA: TGTGCCAGCAGTGAGCCTTCAGGGGTCACCATATATTTT
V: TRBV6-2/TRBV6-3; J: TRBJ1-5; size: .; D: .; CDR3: CASSYSTRSISNQPQHF; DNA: TGTGCCAGCAGTTACTCGACTCGGTCGATTAGCAATCAGCCCCAGCATTTT
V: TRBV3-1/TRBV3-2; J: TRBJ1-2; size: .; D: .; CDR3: CASSQVDTLGGYTF; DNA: TGTGCCAGCAGCCAAGTTGACACCCTCGGTGGCTACACCTTC
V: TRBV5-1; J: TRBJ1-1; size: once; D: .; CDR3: CASSPEGTAGGEAFF; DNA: TGCGCCAGCAGTCCAGAAGGGACGGCCGGAGGGGAAGCTTTCTTT
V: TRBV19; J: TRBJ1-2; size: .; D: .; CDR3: CASSIDLLANYGYTF; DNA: TGTGCCAGTAGTATAGATCTATTGGCTAACTATGGCTACACCTTC
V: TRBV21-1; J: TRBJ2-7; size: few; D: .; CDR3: CASSYRHYYYEQYF; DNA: TGTGCCAGCAGCTACCGGCACTACTACTACGAGCAGTACTTC
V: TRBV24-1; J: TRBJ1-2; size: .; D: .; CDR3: CATKTQARVGQSHGYTF; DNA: TGTGCCACCAAAACGCAAGCCCGGGTCGGACAGTCACATGGCTACACCTTC
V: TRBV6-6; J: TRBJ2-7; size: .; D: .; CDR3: CASSSPTLSSYEQYF; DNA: TGTGCCAGCAGTTCCCCGACACTGAGCTCCTACGAGCAGTACTTC
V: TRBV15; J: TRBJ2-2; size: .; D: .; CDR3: CATSRGLSPQANTGELFF; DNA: TGTGCCACCAGCAGAGGCCTCTCCCCGCAGGCGAACACCGGGGAGCTGTTTTTT
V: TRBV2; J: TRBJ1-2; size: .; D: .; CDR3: CASSAALRAGGYTF; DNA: TGTGCCAGCAGTGCGGCCCTCAGGGCTGGTGGCTACACCTTC
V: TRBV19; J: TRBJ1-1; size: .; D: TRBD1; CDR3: CASSFLDRGRIGEAFF; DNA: TGTGCCAGTAGTTTTTTGGACAGGGGGCGCATAGGTGAAGCTTTCTTT
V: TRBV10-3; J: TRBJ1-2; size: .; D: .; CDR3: CAISVIQKTGGGYTF; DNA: TGTGCCATCAGTGTAATTCAGAAAACCGGCGGTGGCTACACCTTC
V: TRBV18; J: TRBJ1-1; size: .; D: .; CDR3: CASSLKEGNTEAFF; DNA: TGTGCCAGCTCACTAAAAGAGGGGAACACTGAAGCTTTCTTT
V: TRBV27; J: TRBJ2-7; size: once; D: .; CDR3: CASGTSRYEQYF; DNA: TGTGCCAGCGGGACAAGCCGTTACGAGCAGTACTTC
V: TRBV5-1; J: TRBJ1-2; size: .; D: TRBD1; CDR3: CASSWTGTNYGYTF; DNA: TGCGCCAGCAGCTGGACAGGGACGAACTATGGCTACACCTTC
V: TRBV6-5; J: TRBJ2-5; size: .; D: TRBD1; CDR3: CASSKGQGRAETQYF; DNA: TGTGCCAGCAGTAAGGGACAGGGGAGGGCGGAGACCCAGTACTTC
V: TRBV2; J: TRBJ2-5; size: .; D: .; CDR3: CASRYATEAQYF; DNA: TGTGCCAGCAGATACGCAACGGAGGCCCAGTACTTC
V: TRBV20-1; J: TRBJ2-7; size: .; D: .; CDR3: CSGGDGYEQYF; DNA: TGCAGTGGCGGGGACGGTTACGAGCAGTACTTC
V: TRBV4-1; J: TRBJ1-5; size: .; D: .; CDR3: CASSQVGLIQPQHF; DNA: TGCGCCAGCAGCCAAGTCGGTTTAATCCAGCCCCAGCATTTT
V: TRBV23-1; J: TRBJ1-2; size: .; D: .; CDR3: CASSQISGHWSHGYTF; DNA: TGCGCCAGCAGTCAAATCTCGGGACATTGGTCCCATGGCTACACCTTC
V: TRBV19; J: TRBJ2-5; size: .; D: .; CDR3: CASQGRWAQETQYF; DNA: TGTGCCAGTCAGGGCAGGTGGGCCCAAGAGACCCAGTACTTC
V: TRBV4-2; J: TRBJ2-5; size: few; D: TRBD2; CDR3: CASSNLAGGQETQYF; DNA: TGTGCCAGCAGCAACCTAGCGGGGGGGCAGGAGACCCAGTACTTC
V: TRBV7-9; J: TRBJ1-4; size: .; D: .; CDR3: CASSFDRGREKLFF; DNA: TGTGCCAGCAGCTTCGACAGAGGACGGGAAAAACTGTTTTTT
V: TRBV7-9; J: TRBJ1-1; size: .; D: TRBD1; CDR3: CASSSSGTGNTEAFF; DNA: TGTGCCAGCAGCTCCTCCGGGACAGGCAACACTGAAGCTTTCTTT
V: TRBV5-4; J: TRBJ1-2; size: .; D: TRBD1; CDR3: CASSLESQGAKGYTF; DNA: TGTGCCAGCAGCTTGGAATCACAGGGGGCGAAAGGCTACACCTTC
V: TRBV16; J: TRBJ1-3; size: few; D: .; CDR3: CASSQGGGRTGNTIYF; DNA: TGTGCCAGCAGCCAAGGTGGAGGGAGAACTGGAAACACCATATATTTT
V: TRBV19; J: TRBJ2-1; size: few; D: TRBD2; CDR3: CASSSSGGFYEQFF; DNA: TGTGCCAGTAGTTCTAGCGGGGGGTTCTATGAGCAGTTCTTC
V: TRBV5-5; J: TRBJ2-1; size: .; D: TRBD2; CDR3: CASSFSGGAPVNEQFF; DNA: TGTGCCAGCAGCTTTAGCGGGGGGGCCCCTGTGAATGAGCAGTTCTTC
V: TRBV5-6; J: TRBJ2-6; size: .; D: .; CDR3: CASSLAGDSGANVLTF; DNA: TGTGCCAGCAGCTTGGCCGGAGACTCTGGGGCCAACGTCCTGACTTTC
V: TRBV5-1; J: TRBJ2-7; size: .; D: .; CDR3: CASSPGTVSYEQYF; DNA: TGCGCCAGCAGCCCCGGGACTGTCTCCTACGAGCAGTACTTC
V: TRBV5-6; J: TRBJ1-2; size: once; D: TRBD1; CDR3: CASTVTGGVYGYTF; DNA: TGTGCCAGCACCGTGACAGGGGGAGTCTATGGCTACACCTTC
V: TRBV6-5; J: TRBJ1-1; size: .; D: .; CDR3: CASSYVGATEAFF; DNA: TGTGCCAGCAGTTATGTTGGGGCCACTGAAGCTTTCTTT
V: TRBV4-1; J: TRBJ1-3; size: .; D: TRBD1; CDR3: CASSRNTGAGNTIYF; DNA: TGCGCCAGCAGCCGAAACACAGGGGCTGGAAACACCATATATTTT
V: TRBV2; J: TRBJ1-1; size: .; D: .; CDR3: CASIRENTEAFF; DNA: TGTGCCAGCATTCGGGAGAACACTGAAGCTTTCTTT
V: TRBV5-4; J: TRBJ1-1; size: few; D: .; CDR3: CASSLAQGLLTEAFF; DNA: TGTGCCAGCAGCTTGGCGCAGGGCTTACTCACTGAAGCTTTCTTT
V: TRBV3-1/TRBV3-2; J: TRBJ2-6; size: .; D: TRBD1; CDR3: CASSLQGTGPTGANVLTF; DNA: TGTGCCAGCAGCCTTCAAGGGACAGGGCCAACTGGGGCCAACGTCCTGACTTTC
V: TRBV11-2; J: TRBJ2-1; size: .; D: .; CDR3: CASRDLVGGRKQFF; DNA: TGTGCCAGCAGGGATTTGGTAGGGGGAAGGAAACAGTTCTTC
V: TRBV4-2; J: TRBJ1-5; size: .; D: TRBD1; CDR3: CASSQADRADQPQHF; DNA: TGTGCCAGCAGCCAAGCCGACAGGGCGGATCAGCCCCAGCATTTT
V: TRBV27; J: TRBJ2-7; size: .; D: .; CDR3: CASSLSTGGYEQYF; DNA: TGTGCCAGCAGTTTGAGCACCGGGGGTTACGAGCAGTACTTC